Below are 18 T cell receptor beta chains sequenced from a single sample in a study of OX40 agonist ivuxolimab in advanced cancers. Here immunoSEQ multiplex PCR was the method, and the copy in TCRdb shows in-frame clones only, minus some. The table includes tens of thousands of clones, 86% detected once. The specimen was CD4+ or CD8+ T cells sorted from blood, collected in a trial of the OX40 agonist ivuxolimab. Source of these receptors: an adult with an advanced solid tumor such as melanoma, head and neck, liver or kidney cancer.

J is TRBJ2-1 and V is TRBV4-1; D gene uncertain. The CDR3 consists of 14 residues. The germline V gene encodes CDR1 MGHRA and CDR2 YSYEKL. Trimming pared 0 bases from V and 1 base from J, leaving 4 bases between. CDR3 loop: CASSQDGSYNEQFF. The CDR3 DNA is TGCGCCAGCAGCCAAGATGGATCCTACAATGAGCAGTTCTTC.

CDR3 coding DNA: TGTGCCTGGAGTGCCCGACAGGGTTGGACTGAAAAACTGTTTTTT. As protein: CAWSARQGWTEKLFF. This chain links TRBV30 with TRBJ1-4, with 7 bases aligning to TRBD1. J lost 7 bases, V lost 1 base, and 9 bases had no gene match. CDR3 size: 15 residues. Germline CDR1 is GTSNPN and CDR2 is SVGIG (reference sequence).

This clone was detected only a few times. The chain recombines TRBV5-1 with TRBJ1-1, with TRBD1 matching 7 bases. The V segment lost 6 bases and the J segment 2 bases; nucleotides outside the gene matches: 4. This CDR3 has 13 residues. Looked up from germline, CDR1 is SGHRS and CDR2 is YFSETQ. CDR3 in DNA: TGCGCCAGCACGACAGGGTCCAACACTGAAGCTTTCTTT. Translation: CASTTGSNTEAFF.

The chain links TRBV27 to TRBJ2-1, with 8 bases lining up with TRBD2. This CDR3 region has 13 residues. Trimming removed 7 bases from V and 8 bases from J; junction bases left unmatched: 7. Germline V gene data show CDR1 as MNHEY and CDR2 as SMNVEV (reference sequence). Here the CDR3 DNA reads TGTGCCAGCACCAGAAGCGGGAGCGATGAGCAGTTCTTC. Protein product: CASTRSGSDEQFF.

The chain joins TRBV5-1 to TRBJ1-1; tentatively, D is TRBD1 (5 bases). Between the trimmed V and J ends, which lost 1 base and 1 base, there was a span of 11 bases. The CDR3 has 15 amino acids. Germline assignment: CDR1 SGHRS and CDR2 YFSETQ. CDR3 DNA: TGCGCCAGCAGCTTGTCCAGGGTCGGGAACACTGAAGCTTTCTTT. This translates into CASSLSRVGNTEAFF.

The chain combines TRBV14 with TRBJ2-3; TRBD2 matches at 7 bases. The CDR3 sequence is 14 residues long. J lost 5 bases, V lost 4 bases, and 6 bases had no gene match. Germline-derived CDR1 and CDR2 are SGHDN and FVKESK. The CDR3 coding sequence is TGTGCCAGCAGCCCCGGGAGGATAGGAGATACGCAGTATTTT. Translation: CASSPGRIGDTQYF. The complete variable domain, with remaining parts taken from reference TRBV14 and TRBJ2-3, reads EAGVTQFPSHSVIEKGQTVTLRCDPISGHDNLYWYRRVMGKEIKFLLHFVKESKQDESGMPNNRFLAERTGGTYSTLKVQPAELEDSGVYFCASSPGRIGDTQYFGPGTRLTVL.

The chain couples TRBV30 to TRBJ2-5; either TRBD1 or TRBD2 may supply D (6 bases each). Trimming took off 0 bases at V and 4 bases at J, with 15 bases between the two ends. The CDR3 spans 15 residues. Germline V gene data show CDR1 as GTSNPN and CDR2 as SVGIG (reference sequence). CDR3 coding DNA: TGTGCCTGGAGTGTATATGGGGGGCCTGGAGAGACCCAGTACTTC. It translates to CAWSVYGGPGETQYF.

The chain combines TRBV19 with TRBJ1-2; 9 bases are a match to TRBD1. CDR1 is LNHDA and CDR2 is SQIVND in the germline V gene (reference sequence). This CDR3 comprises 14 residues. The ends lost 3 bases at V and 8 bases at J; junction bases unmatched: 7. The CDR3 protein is CASSMGQGGHGYTF. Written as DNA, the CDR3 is TGTGCCAGTAGTATGGGACAGGGTGGACACGGCTACACCTTC. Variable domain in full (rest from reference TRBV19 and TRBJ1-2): DGGITQSPKYLFRKEGQNVTLSCEQNLNHDAMYWYRQDPGQGLRLIYYSQIVNDFQKGDIAEGYSVSREKKESFPLTVTSAQKNPTAFYLCASSMGQGGHGYTFGSGTRLTVV.

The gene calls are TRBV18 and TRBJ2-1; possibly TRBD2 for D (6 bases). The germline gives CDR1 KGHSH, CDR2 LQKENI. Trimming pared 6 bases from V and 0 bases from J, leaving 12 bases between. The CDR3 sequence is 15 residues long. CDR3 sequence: CASSELASSYNEQFF. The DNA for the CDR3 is TGTGCCAGCTCGGAGCTAGCGAGCTCCTACAATGAGCAGTTCTTC.

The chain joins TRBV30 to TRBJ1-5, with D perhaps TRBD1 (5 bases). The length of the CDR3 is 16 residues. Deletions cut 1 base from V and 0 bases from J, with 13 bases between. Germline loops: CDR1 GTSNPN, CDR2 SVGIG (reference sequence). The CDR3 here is CAWSGPIDSSNQPQHF. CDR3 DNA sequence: TGTGCCTGGAGTGGGCCGATAGACAGTAGCAATCAGCCCCAGCATTTT.

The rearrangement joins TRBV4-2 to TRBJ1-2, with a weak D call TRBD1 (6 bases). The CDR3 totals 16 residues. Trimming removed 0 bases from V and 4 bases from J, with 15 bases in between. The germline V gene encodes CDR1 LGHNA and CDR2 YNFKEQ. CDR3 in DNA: TGTGCCAGCAGCCAAGACATCGCGGCAGGGGTCTATGGCTACACCTTC. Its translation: CASSQDIAAGVYGYTF.

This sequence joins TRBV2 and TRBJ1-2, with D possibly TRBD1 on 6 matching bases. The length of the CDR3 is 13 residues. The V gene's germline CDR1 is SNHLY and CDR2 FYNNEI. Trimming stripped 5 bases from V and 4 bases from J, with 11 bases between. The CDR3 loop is CASSSQGPYGYTF. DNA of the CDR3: TGTGCCAGCAGTAGTCAGGGGCCCTATGGCTACACCTTC.

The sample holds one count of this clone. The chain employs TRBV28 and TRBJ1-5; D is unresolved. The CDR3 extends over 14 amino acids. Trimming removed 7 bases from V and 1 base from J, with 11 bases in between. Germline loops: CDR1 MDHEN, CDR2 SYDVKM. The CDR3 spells CASTLSGSNQPQHF. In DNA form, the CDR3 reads TGTGCCAGCACCCTATCGGGCAGCAATCAGCCCCAGCATTTT.

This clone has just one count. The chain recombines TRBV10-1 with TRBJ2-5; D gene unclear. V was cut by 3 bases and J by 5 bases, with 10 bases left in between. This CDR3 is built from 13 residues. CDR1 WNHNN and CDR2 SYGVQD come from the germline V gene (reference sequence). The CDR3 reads CASSDGPAETQYF. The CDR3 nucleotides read TGCGCCAGCAGTGACGGACCGGCGGAGACCCAGTACTTC.

CDR3 sequence reads: CASSRKLAGDGEQFF. CDR3 DNA sequence: TGCGCCAGCAGCCGAAAACTAGCGGGAGATGGAGAGCAGTTCTTC. The chain joins TRBV5-1 to TRBJ2-1; 11 bases are a match to TRBD2. Germline loops: CDR1 SGHRS, CDR2 YFSETQ. The J segment lost 10 bases and the V segment lost 4 bases, leaving 10 bases of the junction unmatched. This CDR3 has 15 amino acids. The full variable domain, with the rest looked up from reference TRBV5-1 and TRBJ2-1, is KAGVTQTPRYLIKTRGQQVTLSCSPISGHRSVSWYQQTPGQGLQFLFEYFSETQRNKGNFPGRFSGRQFSNSRSEMNVSTLELGDSALYLCASSRKLAGDGEQFFGPGTRLTVL.

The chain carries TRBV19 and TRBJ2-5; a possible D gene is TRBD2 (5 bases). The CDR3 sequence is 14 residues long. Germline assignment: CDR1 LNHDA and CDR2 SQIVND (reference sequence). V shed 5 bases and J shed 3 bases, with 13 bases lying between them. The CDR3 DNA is TGTGCCAGTAGTCCGCCGGGAACAAAAGAGACCCAGTACTTC. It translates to CASSPPGTKETQYF.

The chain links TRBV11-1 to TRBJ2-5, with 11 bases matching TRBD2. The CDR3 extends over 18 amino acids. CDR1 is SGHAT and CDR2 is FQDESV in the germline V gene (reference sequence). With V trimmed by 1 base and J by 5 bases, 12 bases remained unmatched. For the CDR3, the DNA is TGTGCCAGCAGCTTAGATACTAGCGGGGGATCCGCCTGGGAGACCCAGTACTTC. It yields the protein CASSLDTSGGSAWETQYF. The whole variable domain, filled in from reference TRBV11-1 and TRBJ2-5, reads EAEVAQSPRYKITEKSQAVAFWCDPISGHATLYWYRQILGQGPELLVQFQDESVVDDSQLPKDRFSAERLKGVDSTLKIQPAELGDSAMYLCASSLDTSGGSAWETQYFGPGTRLLVL.

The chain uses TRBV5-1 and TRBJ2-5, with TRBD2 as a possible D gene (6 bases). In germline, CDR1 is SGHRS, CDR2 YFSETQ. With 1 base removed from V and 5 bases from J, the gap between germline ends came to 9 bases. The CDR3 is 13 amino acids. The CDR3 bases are TGCGCCAGCAGCTTGACTAGCTGGGAGACCCAGTACTTC. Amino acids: CASSLTSWETQYF.